This T cell receptor beta chain was documented in a study of blood T cell repertoires in COVID-19. Whole-study context: Whether acute or convalescent, the COVID-19 samples came from the United States, Italy and Spain. The analysed material was cDNA or gDNA that came from T cells, B-cell-depleted T cells, or PBMCs.

Germline V gene sequence: CDR1 GTSNPN, CDR2 SVGIG (reference sequence). The CDR3 spans 13 residues. Germline trimming cut 2 bases from V and 7 bases from J; bases unmatched to any gene: 6. The repertoire was sequenced with immunoSEQ multiplex PCR; TCRdb's copy has only in-frame clones and lacks some. The top ten hold around 20% of the sample, which has approximately 37,000 clones, 85% to 90% seen once. V usage is TRBV30 and J usage is TRBJ1-2, with 8 bases identical to TRBD1. The sequence was collected from a man in his fifties in a cohort sampled during active COVID-19. Input material: peripheral blood. CDR3 sequence reads: CAWSPDRAAGYTF. The CDR3 nucleotides read TGTGCCTGGAGTCCGGACAGGGCCGCTGGCTACACCTTC.